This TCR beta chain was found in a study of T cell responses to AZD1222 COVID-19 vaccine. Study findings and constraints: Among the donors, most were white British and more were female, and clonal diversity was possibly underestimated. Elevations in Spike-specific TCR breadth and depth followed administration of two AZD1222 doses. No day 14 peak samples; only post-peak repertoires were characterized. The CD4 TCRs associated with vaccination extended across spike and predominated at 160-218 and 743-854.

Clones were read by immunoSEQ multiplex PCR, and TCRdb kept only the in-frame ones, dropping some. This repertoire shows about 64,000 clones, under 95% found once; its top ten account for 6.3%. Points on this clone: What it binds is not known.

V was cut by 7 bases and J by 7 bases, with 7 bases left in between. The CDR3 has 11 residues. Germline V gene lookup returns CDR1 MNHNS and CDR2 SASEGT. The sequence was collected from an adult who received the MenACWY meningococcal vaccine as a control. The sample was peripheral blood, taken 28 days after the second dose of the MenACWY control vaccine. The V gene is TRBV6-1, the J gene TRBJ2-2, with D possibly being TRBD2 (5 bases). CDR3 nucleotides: TGTGCCAGCACCGCGGGCGGGGAGCTGTTTTTT. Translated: CASTAGGELFF.